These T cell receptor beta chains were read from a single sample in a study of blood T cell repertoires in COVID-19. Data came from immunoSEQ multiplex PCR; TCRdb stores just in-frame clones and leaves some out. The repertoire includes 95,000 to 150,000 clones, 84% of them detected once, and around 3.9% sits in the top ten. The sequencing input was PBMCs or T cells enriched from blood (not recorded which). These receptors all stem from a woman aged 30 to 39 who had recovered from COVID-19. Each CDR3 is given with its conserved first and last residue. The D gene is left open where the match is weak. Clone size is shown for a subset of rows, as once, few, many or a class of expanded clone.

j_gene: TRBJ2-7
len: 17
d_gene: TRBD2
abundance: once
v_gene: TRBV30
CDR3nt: TGTGCCTGGAACCGGCCCCCAACTAGCGGGAGTTCCTACGAGCAGTACTTC
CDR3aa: CAWNRPPTSGSSYEQYF

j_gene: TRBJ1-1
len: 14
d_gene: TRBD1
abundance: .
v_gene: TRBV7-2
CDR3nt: TGTGCCAGCAGCCCACAGGGGTTTTTGGCTGAAGCTTTCTTT
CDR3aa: CASSPQGFLAEAFF

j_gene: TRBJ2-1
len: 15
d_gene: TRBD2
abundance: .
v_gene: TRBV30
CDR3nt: TGTGCCTGGAGTGGGGCCAGCGGGAGGGCCGAGAAGCAGTTCTTC
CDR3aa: CAWSGASGRAEKQFF

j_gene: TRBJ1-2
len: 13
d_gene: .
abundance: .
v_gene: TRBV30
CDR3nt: TGTGCCTGGAACTGGATGGGGGGTTATGGCTACACCTTC
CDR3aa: CAWNWMGGYGYTF

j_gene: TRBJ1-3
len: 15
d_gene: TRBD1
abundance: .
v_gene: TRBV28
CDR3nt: TGTGCCACCAGGGGGCCATCTAACTCTGGAAACACCATATATTTT
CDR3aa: CATRGPSNSGNTIYF

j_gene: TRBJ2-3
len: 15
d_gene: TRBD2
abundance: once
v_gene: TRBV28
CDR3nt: TGTGCCAGCAGTTTCTCGGGAGGGGTCACAGATACGCAGTATTTT
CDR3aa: CASSFSGGVTDTQYF

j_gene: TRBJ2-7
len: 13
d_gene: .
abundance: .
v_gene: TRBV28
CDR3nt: TGTGCCAGCAGTTTGCCGACTAGCTACGAGCAGTACTTC
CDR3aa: CASSLPTSYEQYF

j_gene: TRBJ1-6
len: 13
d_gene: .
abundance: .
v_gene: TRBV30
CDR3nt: TGTGCCTGGAGTCTCGGGTCTGGGTCACCCCTCCACTTT
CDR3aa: CAWSLGSGSPLHF

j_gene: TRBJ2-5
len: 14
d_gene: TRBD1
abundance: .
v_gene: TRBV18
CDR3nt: TGTGCCAGCTCACCCGACAGGGTCCAAGAGACCCAGTACTTC
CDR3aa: CASSPDRVQETQYF

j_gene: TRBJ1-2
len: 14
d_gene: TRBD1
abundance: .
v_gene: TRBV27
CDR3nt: TGTGCCGCCCGACAGGGGGTAGAAATAGGCGGCTACACCTTC
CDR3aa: CAARQGVEIGGYTF

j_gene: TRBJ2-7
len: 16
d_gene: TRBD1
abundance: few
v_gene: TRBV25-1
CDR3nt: TGTGCCAGCAGTGAATTTCGGGGACAGGGCCTCTACGAGCAGTACTTC
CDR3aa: CASSEFRGQGLYEQYF

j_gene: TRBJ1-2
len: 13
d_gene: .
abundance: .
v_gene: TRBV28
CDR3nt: TGTGCCAGCTTGCTGGCAACTAACTATGGCTACACCTTC
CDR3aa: CASLLATNYGYTF

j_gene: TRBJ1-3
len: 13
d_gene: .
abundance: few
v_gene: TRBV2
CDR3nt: TGTGCCAGCAGTGACATCTCTGGAAACACCATATATTTT
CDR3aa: CASSDISGNTIYF

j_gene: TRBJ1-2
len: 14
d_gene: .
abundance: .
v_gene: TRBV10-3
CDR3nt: TGTGCCATCAGCGAGACAGCCTCTAACTATGGCTACACCTTC
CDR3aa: CAISETASNYGYTF

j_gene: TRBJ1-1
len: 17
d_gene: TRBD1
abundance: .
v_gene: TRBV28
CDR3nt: TGTGCCAGCAGTTCCTCGGGACAGGGGGCGCAGGACACTGAAGCTTTCTTT
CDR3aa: CASSSSGQGAQDTEAFF

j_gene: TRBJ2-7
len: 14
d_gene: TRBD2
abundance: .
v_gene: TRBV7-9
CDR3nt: TGTGCCAGCAGCTTGGCTAGCGGGACCTACGAGCAGTACTTC
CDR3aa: CASSLASGTYEQYF

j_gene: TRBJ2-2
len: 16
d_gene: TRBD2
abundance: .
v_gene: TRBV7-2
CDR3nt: TGTGCCAGCAGCCCTCTAAGCGGGGTTAACACCGGGGAGCTGTTTTTT
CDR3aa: CASSPLSGVNTGELFF

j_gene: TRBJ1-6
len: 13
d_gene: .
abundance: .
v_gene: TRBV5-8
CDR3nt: TGTGCCAGCAGCTTGGACAGAAGGTCACCCCTCCACTTT
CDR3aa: CASSLDRRSPLHF

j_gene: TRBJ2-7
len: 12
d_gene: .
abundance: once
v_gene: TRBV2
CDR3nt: TGTGCCAGCAGTGGAGACTTCTACGAGCAGTACTTC
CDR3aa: CASSGDFYEQYF

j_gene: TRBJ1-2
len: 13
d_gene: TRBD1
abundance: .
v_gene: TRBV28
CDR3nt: TGTGCCAGCAGTGGGGACAGGCCCTATGGCTACACCTTC
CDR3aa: CASSGDRPYGYTF

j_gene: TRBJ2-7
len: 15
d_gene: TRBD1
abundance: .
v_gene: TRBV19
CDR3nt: TGTGCCAGTAGTTCGCCCGGGACAGCGCTCTACGAGCAGTACTTC
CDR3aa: CASSSPGTALYEQYF

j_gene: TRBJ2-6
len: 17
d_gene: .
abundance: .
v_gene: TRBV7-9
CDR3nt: TGTGCCAGCAGCGAGACAGTGTTAAGCTCTGGGGCCAACGTCCTGACTTTC
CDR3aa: CASSETVLSSGANVLTF

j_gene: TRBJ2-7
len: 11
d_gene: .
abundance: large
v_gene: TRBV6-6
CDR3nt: TGTGCCAGCAGCCAGACAGAAAAGCAGTACTTC
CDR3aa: CASSQTEKQYF

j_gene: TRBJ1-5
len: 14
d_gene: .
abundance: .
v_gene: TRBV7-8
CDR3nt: TGTGCCAGCAGCTTAGCGGTGGAGGGAATGCCCCAGCATTTT
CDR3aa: CASSLAVEGMPQHF

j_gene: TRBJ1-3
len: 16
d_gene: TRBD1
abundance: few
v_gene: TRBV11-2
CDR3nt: TGTGCCAGCAGCTTCCTCCGGACAGGGGGCGAAAACACCATATATTTT
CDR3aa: CASSFLRTGGENTIYF

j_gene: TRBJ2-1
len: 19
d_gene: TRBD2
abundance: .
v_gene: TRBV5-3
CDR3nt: TGTGCCAGAAGCTTGAGTCGGCTCAAAGCGGGAGTAGGCTACAATGAGCAGTTCTTC
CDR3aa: CARSLSRLKAGVGYNEQFF

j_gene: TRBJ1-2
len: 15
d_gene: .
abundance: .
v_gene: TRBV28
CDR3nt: TGTGCCAGCAGCAAAGTTTACAGGACGGCCTATGGCTACACCTTC
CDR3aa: CASSKVYRTAYGYTF

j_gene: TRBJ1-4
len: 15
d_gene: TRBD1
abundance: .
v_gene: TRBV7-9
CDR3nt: TGTGCCAGCAGCATCAACAGGGGTGGTAATGAAAAACTGTTTTTT
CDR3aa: CASSINRGGNEKLFF

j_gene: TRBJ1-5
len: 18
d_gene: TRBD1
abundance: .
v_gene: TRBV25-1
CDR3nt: TGTGCCAGCAGTGGAGAGGGGACAGGGGAAGCGAGCAATCAGCCCCAGCATTTT
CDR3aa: CASSGEGTGEASNQPQHF

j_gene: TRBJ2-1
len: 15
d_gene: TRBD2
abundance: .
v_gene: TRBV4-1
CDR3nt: TGCGCCAGCAGCCAAAGGCAGCGGGAGGCTAATGAGCAGTTCTTC
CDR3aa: CASSQRQREANEQFF

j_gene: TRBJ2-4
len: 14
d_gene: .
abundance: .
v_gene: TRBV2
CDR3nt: TGTGCCAGCAGTGCTAGTGGGTCCAAAAACATTCAGTACTTC
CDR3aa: CASSASGSKNIQYF

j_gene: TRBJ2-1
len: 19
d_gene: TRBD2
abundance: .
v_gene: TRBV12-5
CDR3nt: TGTGCTAGTGGTTTGGGAGAACTAGCGGGACCTACTAAATTCAATGAGCAGTTCTTC
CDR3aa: CASGLGELAGPTKFNEQFF

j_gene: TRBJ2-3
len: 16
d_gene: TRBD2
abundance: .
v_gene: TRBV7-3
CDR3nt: TGTGCCAGCAGCCCCAACACGGGACTAGGGGCAGATACGCAGTATTTT
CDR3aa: CASSPNTGLGADTQYF

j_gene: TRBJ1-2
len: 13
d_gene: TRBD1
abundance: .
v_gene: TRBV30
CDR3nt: TGTGCCTGGCGTGCCGGGACAGACTATGGCTACACCTTC
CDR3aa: CAWRAGTDYGYTF

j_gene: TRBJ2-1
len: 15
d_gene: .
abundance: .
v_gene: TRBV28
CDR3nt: TGTGCCAGCAGTTTAGGCGGGCCTACCTACAATGAGCAGTTCTTC
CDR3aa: CASSLGGPTYNEQFF

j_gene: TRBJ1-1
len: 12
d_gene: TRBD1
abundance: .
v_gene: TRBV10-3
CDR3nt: TGTGCCATCAGTGAACAGGGGGCTGAAGCTTTCTTT
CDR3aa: CAISEQGAEAFF

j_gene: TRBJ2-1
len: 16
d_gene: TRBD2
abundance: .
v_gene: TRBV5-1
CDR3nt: TGCGCCAGCAGCTTGGGCGGGAGCGGTTCCTACAATGAGCAGTTCTTC
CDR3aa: CASSLGGSGSYNEQFF

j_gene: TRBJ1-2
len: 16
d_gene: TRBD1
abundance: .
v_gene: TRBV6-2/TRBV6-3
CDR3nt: TGTGCCAGCAGTCAACCGGGACAGGGGAAGGGCTATGGCTACACCTTC
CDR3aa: CASSQPGQGKGYGYTF

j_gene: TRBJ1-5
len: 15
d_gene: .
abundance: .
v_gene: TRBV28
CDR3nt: TGTGCCAGCAGGCAGCCCGGGACACCGAATCAGCCCCAGCATTTT
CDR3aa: CASRQPGTPNQPQHF

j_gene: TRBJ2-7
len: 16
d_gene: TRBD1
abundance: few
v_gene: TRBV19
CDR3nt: TGTGCCAGTAGTATAGATGGGACAGGGGGCTCCTACGAGCAGTACTTC
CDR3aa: CASSIDGTGGSYEQYF

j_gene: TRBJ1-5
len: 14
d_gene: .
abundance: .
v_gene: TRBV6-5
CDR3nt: TGTGCCAGCAGTTACTCGAGGGTGAATCAGCCCCAGCATTTT
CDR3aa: CASSYSRVNQPQHF

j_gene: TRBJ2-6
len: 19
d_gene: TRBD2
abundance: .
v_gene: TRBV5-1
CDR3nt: TGCGCCAGCAGCCCGATAGCGGGAGGGCCCTCAGATGGGGCCAACGTCCTGACTTTC
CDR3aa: CASSPIAGGPSDGANVLTF

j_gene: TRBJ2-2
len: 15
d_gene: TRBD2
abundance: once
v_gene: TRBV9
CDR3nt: TGTGCCAGCAGCGTTACTAGCGGGGGGTCCGGGGAGCTGTTTTTT
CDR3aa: CASSVTSGGSGELFF

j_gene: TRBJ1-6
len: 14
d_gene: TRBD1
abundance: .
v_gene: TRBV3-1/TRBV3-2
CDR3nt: TGTGCCAGCAGCCTAGACAGGGGGGATTCACCCCTCCACTTT
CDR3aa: CASSLDRGDSPLHF

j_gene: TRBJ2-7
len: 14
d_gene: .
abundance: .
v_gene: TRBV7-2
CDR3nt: TGTGCCAGCGCCCGGGACAAAAGCTCCTACGAGCAGTACTTC
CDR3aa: CASARDKSSYEQYF

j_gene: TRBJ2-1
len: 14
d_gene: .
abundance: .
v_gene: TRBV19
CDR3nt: TGTGCCAGTAGTTGGACTAACGACTACAATGAGCAGTTCTTC
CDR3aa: CASSWTNDYNEQFF

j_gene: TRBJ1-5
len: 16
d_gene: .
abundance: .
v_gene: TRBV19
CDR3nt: TGTGCCAGTAGTGAGGGGGGGGCAGGTCACAATCAGCCCCAGCATTTT
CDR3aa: CASSEGGAGHNQPQHF

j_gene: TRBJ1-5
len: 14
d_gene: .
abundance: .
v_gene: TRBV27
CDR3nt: TGTGCCAGCAGTTTACGAACAGGAAATCGGCCCCAGCATTTT
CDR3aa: CASSLRTGNRPQHF

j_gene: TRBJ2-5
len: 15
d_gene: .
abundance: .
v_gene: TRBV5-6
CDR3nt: TGTGCCAGCAGCTTGGCCTTTGAGTTGTGGGAGACCCAGTACTTC
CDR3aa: CASSLAFELWETQYF